This TCR beta chain was sequenced for a study of T-cell memory formation after mild COVID-19. General study findings and limits: The CD4+ clones that contracted clustered mainly within CM and EM, and the CD8+ clones concentrated in EMRA.

V lost 5 bases, J lost 6 bases, and 4 bases stayed unmatched. CDR3 length: 13 amino acids. Germline V gene lookup returns CDR1 SGHAT and CDR2 FQDESV (reference sequence). UMIs and sample barcodes were carried by the TCR alpha and TCR beta cDNA libraries that 5'RACE produced using constant-segment primers. TCRdb redid the calling of the 5' RACE reads with MiXCR, one entry per CDR3 protein. The sample gives 70,000 to 100,000 distinct CDR3 sequences, about 15% of which show up once; about 43% is in the top ten. The table lists this clonotype with many counts. Its antigen is currently unknown. The rearrangement uses TRBV11-1 and TRBJ1-1; 9 bases fit TRBD1. The TCR was taken from a man in his late teens or twenties who had mild COVID-19 (a few samples of this study predate the infection). Cell type and time point are not known. Sequencing was carried out using PBMCs or a T cell subset sorted from them (not recorded which). The CDR3 reads CASSRQGGAEAFF. The CDR3, as DNA: TGTGCCAGCAGCCGACAGGGGGGCGCTGAAGCTTTCTTT.